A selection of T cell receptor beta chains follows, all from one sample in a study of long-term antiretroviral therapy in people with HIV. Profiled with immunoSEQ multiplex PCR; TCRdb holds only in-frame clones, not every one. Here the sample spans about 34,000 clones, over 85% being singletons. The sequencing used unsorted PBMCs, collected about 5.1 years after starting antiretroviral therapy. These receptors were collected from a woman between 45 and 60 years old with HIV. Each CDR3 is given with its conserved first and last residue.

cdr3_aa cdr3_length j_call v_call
CASWTRGYGYTF 12 TRBJ1-2 TRBV19
CAISLDRNTEAFF 13 TRBJ1-1 TRBV10-3
CASKEEGLNTEAFF 14 TRBJ1-1 TRBV19
CASSMGLAGDNEQFF 15 TRBJ2-1 TRBV19
CASSSKREEAYEQYF 15 TRBJ2-7 TRBV18
CAISASGRPETQYF 14 TRBJ2-5 TRBV10-3
CASREGRALRGELFF 15 TRBJ2-2 TRBV2
CASSPGQIYEQYF 13 TRBJ2-7 TRBV6-1
CASSQGLAGDNEQFF 15 TRBJ2-1 TRBV18
CAWSYRDYGYTF 12 TRBJ1-2 TRBV30
CAGTPDRGLYNEQFF 15 TRBJ2-1 TRBV30
CASTRAGNTGELFF 14 TRBJ2-2 TRBV5-5
CASSTMRGAGNTIYF 15 TRBJ1-3 TRBV4-2
CASSIRAQYYGYTF 14 TRBJ1-2 TRBV19
CASSVGPPRRRSGELFF 17 TRBJ2-2 TRBV9
CASSEDRKTDTQYF 14 TRBJ2-3 TRBV25-1
CASSVQGEGGELFF 14 TRBJ2-2 TRBV9
CSVVGSGGAGLAKNIQYF 18 TRBJ2-4 TRBV29-1
CASLMNTEAFF 11 TRBJ1-1 TRBV11-2
CASSFGDTGELFF 13 TRBJ2-2 TRBV5-1
CASSLIGGPYYNEQFF 16 TRBJ2-1 TRBV7-6